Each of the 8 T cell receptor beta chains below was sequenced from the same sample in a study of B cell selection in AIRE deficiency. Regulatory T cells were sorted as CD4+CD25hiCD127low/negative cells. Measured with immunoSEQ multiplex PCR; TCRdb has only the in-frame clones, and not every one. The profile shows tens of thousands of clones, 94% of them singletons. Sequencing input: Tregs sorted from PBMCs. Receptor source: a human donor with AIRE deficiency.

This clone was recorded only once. CDR3 sequence reads: CAWSAKGSTSRFF. CDR3 nucleotide sequence: TGTGCCTGGAGTGCAAAGGGCTCTACGTCGCGGTTCTTC. The V gene is TRBV30, the J gene TRBJ2-1; no reliable D call. Per germline, CDR1 GTSNPN and CDR2 SVGIG (reference sequence). V was shortened by 1 base and J by 15 bases, with 19 bases between the two germline ends. CDR3 length: 13 residues.

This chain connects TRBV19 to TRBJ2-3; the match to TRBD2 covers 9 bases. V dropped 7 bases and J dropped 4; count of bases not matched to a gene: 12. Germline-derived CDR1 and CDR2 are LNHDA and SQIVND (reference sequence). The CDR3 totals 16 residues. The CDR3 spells CASTGGRDLIADTQYF. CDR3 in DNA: TGTGCCAGTACCGGCGGGAGGGATTTAATCGCAGATACGCAGTATTTT.

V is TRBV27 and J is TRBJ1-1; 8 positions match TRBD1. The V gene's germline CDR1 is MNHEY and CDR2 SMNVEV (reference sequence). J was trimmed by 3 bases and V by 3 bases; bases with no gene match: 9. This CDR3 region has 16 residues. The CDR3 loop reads CASSLADHRGDTEAFF. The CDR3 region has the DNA TGTGCCAGCAGTTTGGCCGACCACAGGGGGGACACTGAAGCTTTCTTT.

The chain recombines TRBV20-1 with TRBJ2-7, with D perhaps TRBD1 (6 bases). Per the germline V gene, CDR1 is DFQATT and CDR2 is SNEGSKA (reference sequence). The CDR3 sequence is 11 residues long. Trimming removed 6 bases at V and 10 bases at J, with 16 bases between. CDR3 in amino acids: CSAAPRDTQYF. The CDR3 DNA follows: TGCAGTGCCGCACCCCGGGACACTCAGTACTTC.

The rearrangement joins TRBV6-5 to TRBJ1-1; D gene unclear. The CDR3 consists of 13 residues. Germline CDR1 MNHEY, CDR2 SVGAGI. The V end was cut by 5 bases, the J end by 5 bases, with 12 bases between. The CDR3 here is CASSPPIGTEAFF. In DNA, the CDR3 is TGTGCCAGCAGTCCCCCCATTGGGACTGAAGCTTTCTTT.

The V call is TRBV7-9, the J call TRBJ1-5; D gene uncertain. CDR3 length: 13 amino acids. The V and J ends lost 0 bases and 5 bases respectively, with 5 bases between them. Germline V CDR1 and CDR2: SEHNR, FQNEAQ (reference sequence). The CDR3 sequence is CASSLARDQPQHF. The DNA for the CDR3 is TGTGCCAGCAGCTTAGCACGGGATCAGCCCCAGCATTTT.

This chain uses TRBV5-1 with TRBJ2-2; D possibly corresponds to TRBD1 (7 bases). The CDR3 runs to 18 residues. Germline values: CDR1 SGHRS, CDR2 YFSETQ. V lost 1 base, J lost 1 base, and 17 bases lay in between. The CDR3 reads CASSLRPPGGGNTGELFF. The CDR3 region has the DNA TGCGCCAGCAGCTTGCGCCCCCCAGGGGGAGGGAACACCGGGGAGCTGTTTTTT.

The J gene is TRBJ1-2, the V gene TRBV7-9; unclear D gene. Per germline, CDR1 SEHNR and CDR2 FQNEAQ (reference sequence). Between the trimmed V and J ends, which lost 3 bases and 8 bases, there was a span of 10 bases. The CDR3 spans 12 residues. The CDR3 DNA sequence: TGTGCCAGCAGCTTGCGGCGAAGGGGCTACACCTTC. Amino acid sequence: CASSLRRRGYTF. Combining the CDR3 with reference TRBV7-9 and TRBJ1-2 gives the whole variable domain DTGVSQNPRHKITKRGQNVTFRCDPISEHNRLYWYRQTLGQGPEFLTYFQNEAQLEKSRLLSDRFSAERPKGSFSTLEIQRTEQGDSAMYLCASSLRRRGYTFGSGTRLTVV.